This TCR beta chain is drawn from a study of lymphopenia after photon versus proton radiotherapy. Study-level findings and limits: Under photons, naive T cells and diversity fell while effector/memory populations rose. A bigger post-nadir fall in TCR diversity correlated inversely with survival time in deceased patients. Post-nadir diversity loss with photons came from oligoclonal expansion, particularly CD8+ Temra cells.

The assay was immunoSEQ multiplex PCR, and TCRdb's table has in-frame clones only and misses some. The repertoire has 50,000 to 60,000 clones, 80% to 95% of them found once; the top ten carry roughly 18%. A word on this clone: No antigen is known for it.

This sequence was found in a woman aged 40 to 55 with cholangiocarcinoma. Specimen: peripheral blood, collected from a patient treated with photon-based radiotherapy.

In DNA form, the CDR3 reads TGTGCCTGGAATCAGGGGCGGGGTGAAGCTTTCTTT. Translating it yields CAWNQGRGEAFF. The chain has TRBV30 and TRBJ1-1, with D maybe TRBD1 (6 bases). The CDR3 extends over 12 amino acids. Germline CDR1 GTSNPN, CDR2 SVGIG (reference sequence). V was cut by 4 bases and J by 7 bases, with 13 bases left in between.